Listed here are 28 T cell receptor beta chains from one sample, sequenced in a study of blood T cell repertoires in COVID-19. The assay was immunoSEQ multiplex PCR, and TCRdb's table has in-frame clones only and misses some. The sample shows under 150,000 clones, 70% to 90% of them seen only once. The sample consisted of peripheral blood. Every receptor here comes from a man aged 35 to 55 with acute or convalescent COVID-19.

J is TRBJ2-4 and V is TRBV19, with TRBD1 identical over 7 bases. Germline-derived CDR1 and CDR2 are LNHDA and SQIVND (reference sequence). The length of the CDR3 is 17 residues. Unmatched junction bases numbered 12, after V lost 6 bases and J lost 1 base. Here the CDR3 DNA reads TGTGCCAGTAGGGACAGGAGGTGGGATAGGGCCAAAAACATTCAGTACTTC. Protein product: CASRDRRWDRAKNIQYF.

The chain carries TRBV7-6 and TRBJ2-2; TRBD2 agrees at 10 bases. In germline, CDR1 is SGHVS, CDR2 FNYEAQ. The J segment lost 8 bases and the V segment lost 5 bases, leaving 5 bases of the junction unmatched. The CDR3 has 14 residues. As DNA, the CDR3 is TGTGCCAGCAGCACTGGACTAGCGGAAGGGGAGCTGTTTTTT. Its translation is CASSTGLAEGELFF.

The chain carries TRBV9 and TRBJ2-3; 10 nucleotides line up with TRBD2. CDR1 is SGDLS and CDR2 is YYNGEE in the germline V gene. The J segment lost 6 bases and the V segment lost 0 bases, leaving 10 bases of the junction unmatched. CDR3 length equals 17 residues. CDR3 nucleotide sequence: TGTGCCAGCAGCGTAGGTAACAGCGGGGGGGCAGGGGATACGCAGTATTTT. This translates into CASSVGNSGGAGDTQYF. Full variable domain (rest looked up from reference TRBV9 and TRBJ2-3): DSGVTQTPKHLITATGQRVTLRCSPRSGDLSVYWYQQSLDQGLQFLIQYYNGEERAKGNILERFSAQQFPDLHSELNLSSLELGDSALYFCASSVGNSGGAGDTQYFGPGTRLTVL.

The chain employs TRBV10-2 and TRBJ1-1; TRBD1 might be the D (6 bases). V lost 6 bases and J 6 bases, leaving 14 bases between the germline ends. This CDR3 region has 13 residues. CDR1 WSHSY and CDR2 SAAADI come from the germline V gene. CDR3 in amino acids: CASRGTPGSEAFF. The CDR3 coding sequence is TGCGCCAGCAGGGGGACACCAGGCTCTGAAGCTTTCTTT.

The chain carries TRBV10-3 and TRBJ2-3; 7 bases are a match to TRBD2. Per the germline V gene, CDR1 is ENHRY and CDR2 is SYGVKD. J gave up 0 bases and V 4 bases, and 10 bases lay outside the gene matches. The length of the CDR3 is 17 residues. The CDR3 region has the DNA TGTGCCATCAGTGGGGGGAGGCTAGCGGTTAGCACAGATACGCAGTATTTT. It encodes CAISGGRLAVSTDTQYF.

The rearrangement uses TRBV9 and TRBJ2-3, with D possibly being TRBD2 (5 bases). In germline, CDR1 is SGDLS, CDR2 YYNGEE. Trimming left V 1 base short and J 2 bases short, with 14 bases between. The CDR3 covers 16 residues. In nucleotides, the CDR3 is TGTGCCAGCAGCGTATCCTCGGCGGGTGCCACAGATACGCAGTATTTT. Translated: CASSVSSAGATDTQYF.

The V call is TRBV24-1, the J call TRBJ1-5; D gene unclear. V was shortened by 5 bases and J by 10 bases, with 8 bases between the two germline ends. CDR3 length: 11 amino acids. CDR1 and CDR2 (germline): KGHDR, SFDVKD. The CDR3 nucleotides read TGTGCCACCAGTGTTGGTGGCCCCCAGCATTTT. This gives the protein CATSVGGPQHF.

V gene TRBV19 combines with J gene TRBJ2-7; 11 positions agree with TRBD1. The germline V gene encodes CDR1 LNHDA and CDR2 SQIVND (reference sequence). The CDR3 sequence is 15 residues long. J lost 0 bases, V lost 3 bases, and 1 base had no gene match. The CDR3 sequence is CASSIGQGASYEQYF. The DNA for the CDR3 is TGTGCCAGTAGTATCGGACAGGGGGCCTCCTACGAGCAGTACTTC.

CDR3 nucleotide sequence: TGCGCCAGCAGCTTGAACAGTGATCAGCCCCAGCATTTT. Translated: CASSLNSDQPQHF. The V and J genes are TRBV5-1 and TRBJ1-5; D is unresolved. V was clipped by 1 base and J by 5 bases, with 7 bases between them. The CDR3 covers 13 residues. Germline CDR1 SGHRS, CDR2 YFSETQ.

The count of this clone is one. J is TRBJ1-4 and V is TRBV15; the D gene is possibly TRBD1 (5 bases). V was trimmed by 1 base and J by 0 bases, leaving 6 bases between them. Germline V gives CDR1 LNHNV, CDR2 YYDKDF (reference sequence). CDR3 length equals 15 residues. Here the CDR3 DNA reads TGTGCCACCAGCAGAGCACAGGCAACTAATGAAAAACTGTTTTTT. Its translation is CATSRAQATNEKLFF.

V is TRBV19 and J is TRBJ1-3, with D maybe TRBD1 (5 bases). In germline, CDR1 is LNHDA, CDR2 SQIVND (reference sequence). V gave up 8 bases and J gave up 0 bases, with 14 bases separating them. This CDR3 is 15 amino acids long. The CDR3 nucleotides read TGTGCCAGTTCGGAGGGGATTTTCTCTGGAAACACCATATATTTT. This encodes CASSEGIFSGNTIYF.

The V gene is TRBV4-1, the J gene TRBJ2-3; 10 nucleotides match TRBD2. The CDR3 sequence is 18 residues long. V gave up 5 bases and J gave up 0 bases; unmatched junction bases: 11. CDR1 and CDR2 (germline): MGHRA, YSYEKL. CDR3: CASSTSSGGAVSTDTQYF. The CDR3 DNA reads TGCGCCAGCAGCACGTCGAGCGGGGGGGCAGTCAGCACAGATACGCAGTATTTT.

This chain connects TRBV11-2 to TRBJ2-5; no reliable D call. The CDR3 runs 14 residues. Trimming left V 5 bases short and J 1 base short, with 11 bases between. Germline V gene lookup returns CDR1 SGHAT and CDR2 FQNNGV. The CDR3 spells CASSQTAVQETQYF. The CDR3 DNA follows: TGTGCCAGCAGCCAGACGGCGGTCCAAGAGACCCAGTACTTC. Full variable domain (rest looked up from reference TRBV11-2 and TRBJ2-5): EAGVAQSPRYKIIEKRQSVAFWCNPISGHATLYWYQQILGQGPKLLIQFQNNGVVDDSQLPKDRFSAERLKGVDSTLKIQPAKLEDSAVYLCASSQTAVQETQYFGPGTRLLVL.

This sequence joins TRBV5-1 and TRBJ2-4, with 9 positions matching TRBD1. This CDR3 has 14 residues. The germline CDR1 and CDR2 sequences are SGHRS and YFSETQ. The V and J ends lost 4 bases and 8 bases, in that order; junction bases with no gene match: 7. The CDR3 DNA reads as TGCGCCAGCAGCGCTACGGGACAGGGTGACATTCAGTACTTC. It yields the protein CASSATGQGDIQYF.

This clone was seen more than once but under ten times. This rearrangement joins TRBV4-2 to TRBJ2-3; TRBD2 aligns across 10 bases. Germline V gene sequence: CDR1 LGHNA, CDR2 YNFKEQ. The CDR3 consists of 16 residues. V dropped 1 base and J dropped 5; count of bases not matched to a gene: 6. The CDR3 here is CASSQAWLAGGDTQYF. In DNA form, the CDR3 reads TGTGCCAGCAGCCAAGCGTGGTTAGCGGGGGGAGATACGCAGTATTTT.

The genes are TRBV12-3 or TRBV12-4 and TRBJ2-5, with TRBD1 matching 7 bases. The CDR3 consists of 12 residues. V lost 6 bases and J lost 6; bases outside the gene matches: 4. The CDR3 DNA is TGTGCCAGCAGCAAAGGGGGCAAGACCCAGTACTTC. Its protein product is CASSKGGKTQYF.

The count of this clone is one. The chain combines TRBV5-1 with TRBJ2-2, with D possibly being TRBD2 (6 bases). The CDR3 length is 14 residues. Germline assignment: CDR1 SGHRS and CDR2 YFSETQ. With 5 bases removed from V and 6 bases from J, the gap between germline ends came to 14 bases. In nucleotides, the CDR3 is TGCGCCAGCAGTCGCGCGGGGAGTGCCGGGGAGCTGTTTTTT. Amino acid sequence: CASSRAGSAGELFF.

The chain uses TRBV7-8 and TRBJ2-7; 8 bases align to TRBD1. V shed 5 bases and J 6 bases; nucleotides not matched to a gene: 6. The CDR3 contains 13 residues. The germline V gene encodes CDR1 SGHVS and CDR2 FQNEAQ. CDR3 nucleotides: TGTGCCAGCAGCAAGGACAGGGCAAGCGAGCAGTACTTC. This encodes CASSKDRASEQYF. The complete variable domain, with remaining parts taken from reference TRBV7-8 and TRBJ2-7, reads GAGVSQSPRYKVAKRGQDVALRCDPISGHVSLFWYQQALGQGPEFLTYFQNEAQLDKSGLPSDRFFAERPEGSVSTLKIQRTQQEDSAVYLCASSKDRASEQYFGPGTRLTVT.

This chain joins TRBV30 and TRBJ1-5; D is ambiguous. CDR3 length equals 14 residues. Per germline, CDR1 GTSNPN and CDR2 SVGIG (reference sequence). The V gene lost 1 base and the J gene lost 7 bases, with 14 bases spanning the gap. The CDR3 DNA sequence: TGTGCCTGGAGTGGTGGAGGAGGAGGGCAGCCCCAGCATTTT. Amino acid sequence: CAWSGGGGGQPQHF.

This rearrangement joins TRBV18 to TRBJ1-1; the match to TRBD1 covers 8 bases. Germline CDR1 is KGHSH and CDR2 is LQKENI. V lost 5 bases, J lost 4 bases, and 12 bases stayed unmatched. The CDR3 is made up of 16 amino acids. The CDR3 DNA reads TGTGCCAGCTCAGCTTCCTGGGCAGGGGGCAGCACTGAAGCTTTCTTT. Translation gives CASSASWAGGSTEAFF.

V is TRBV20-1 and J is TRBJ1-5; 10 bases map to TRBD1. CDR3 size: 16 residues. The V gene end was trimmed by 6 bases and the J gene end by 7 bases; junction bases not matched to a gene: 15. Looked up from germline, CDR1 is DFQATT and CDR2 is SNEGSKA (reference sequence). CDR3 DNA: TGCAGTGCGAGTGGGGACAGGGGTGGGCTTTACCAGCCCCAGCATTTT. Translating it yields CSASGDRGGLYQPQHF.

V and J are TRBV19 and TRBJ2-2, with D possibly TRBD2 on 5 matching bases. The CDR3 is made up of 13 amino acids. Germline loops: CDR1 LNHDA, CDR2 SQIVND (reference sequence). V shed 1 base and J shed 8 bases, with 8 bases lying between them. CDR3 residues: CASSIVGSGELFF. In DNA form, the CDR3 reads TGTGCCAGTAGTATAGTGGGGAGTGGGGAGCTGTTTTTT.

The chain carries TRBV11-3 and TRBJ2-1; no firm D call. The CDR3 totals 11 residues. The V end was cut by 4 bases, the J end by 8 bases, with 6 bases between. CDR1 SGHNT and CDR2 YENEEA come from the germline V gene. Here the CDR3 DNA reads TGTGCCAGCAGCTCCGGGTATGAGCAGTTCTTC. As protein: CASSSGYEQFF.

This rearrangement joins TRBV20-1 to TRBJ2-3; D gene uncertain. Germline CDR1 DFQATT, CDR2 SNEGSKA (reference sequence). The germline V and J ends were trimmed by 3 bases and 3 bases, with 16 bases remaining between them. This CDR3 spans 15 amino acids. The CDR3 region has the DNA TGCAGTGCTAGTGAAGGAAATATCGGGACAGATACGCAGTATTTT. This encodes CSASEGNIGTDTQYF.

DNA for the CDR3: TGTGCCAGCAGCCTAGCGGGTGGCTTGAGGGCTGAAGCTTTCTTT. Protein product: CASSLAGGLRAEAFF. The chain joins TRBV7-3 to TRBJ1-1; no clear D. V lost 5 bases to trimming and J lost 6 bases, with 19 bases between them. Germline CDR1 reads SGHTA; CDR2 reads FQGTGA. The CDR3 has 15 amino acids.

The chain's CDR3 is CASSRRTGSTEAFF. The CDR3 DNA sequence: TGTGCCAGCAGTCGACGGACAGGATCAACTGAAGCTTTCTTT. V is TRBV27 and J is TRBJ1-1; 7 positions agree with TRBD1. Per the germline V gene, CDR1 is MNHEY and CDR2 is SMNVEV (reference sequence). The CDR3 covers 14 residues. V lost 5 bases and J lost 5; bases outside the gene matches: 8.

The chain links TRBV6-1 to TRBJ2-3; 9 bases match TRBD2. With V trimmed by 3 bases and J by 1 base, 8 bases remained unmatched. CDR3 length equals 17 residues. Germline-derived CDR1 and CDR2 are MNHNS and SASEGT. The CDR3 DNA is TGTGCCAGCAGTGACCCGGCGGGAGGGTGGGGCACAGATACGCAGTATTTT. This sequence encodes CASSDPAGGWGTDTQYF.

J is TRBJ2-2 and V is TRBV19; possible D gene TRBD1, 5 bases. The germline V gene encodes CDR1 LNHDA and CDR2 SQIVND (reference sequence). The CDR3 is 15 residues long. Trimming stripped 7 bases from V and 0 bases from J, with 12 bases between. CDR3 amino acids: CASKQDSANTGELFF. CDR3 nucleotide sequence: TGTGCCAGTAAACAAGACAGCGCGAACACCGGGGAGCTGTTTTTT.